Listed here is a single TCR beta chain. Its recognized antigen is unknown. Per-nucleotide qualities are absent, and no much larger clonotype sits a single base away. Using the deep immunoSEQ assay, TCR CDR3 regions were amplified from genomic DNA by multiplex PCR. Genomic DNA extracted from each cell subset was distributed evenly over all wells of several immunoSEQ 96-well plates, and each plate served as one replicate. Each replicate PCR for sorted subsets received about 210 ng genomic DNA, equal to tens of thousands of T cell genomes. The purified libraries were quantified using a Qubit 3.0 fluorometer, sized with a Bioanalyzer 2100, and then quantified again using the KAPA Library Quantification kit. Every immunoSEQ 96-well plate was sequenced on a dedicated single-read 150-cycle Illumina NextSeq 550 flow cell. On the study's bioinformatics: Because the immunoSEQ output included only junctional sequences and no quality scores, the filtering could not be the same as the filtering used for full-length reads. To assign V/J genes and CDR3, sequences were annotated using PyIR, a Python wrapper for IgBLAST v1.9, with IMGT germline references. Reads were filtered out if the reads had weak V/J assignments (E-value above 1e-6), no CDR3, stop codons, out-of-frame junctions, or ambiguous translated residues. V3J clonotypes were defined by identical inferred V gene, J gene, and CDR3 amino acid sequence. To compute the percentage overlap between repertoires, the number of shared unique clonotypes was divided by the size of the smaller repertoire. RTK rarefaction, the Chao1 estimator, and Recon v2.1 estimates of unobserved clonotypes were used to assess repertoire richness. Generation probabilities for all TCRbeta clonotypes obtained by the gDNA method from a handful of donors were computed using OLGA. Entries here come from immuneACCESS through TCRdb and include only in-frame sequences with V and J called. Some clones fail to appear in such tables; in the studies checked, an unresolved V gene covers under half of the shortfall, and the cause of the remainder is unknown. V and J calls and clone size are given by that table; D and trimming were obtained from the DNA. Present in this sample are approximately 530,000 clones, around 96% of which were seen just once. The biggest ten clones account for 0.064% of the sample.

The data were obtained in a study of shared clonotypes between healthy human individuals (dated by TCRdb to 2020 to 2022). Some background on the complete study: A couple of women and three men aged 18 to 49 years were included in the cohort. To increase sequencing depth and limit assay-specific biases, different laboratories used diverse techniques to prepare libraries and sequence TCR repertoires. Blood TCR repertoires of roughly 5 healthy adults were deeply sequenced to estimate repertoire size and the extent of clonotype sharing between individuals. For each donor, CD4 naive and CD4 memory were each given three plates, CD8 naive was given two plates, and CD8 memory was given one plate. Leukapheresis yielded between about 0.94 and 10 billion PBMCs per donor. Study-wide findings and limitations: Estimated clonotype richness was generally larger for naive than for memory subsets. Roughly 5% of naive CD4, 3% to 4% of naive CD8, approximately 2.2% of memory CD4, and approximately 0.4% of memory CD8 clonotypes were shared across several donors. Pairwise subsampling indicated that sequencing depth was expected to affect the degree of clonotype sharing among donors. Incomplete sequencing was indicated by rarefaction of sorted-subset datasets, despite the large sequencing depth. Sampling was restricted to blood, and TCR repertoires in tissues likely differ from the TCR repertoires found in blood. Because the study included only a small number of donors, the genetic and exposure-history diversity represented was limited. Compared with non-shared clonotypes, the clonotypes found in all four sorted-subset donors had higher generation probabilities.

The donors were healthy, HIV-negative adults who had no recently reported acute infections or vaccinations. Every donor was a Caucasian adult residing in Nashville, Tennessee, USA. CD4+ T cells were enriched through magnetic negative selection, after which naive cells were positively selected on CD45RA and the remaining negative fraction served as the memory subset. After blood collection by leukapheresis, PBMCs were isolated using Ficoll-Histopaque density gradient centrifugation and then cryopreserved in the vapor phase of liquid nitrogen. Analytical flow cytometry was used to check the purity and quantity of every magnetically sorted T cell population. Each sorted fraction had its genomic DNA isolated and then quantified by UV absorbance on a Nanodrop 2000c. V and J are truncated by 0 bases and 2 bases respectively, leaving an intervening sequence of 11 bases. Via the germline V gene (reference sequence), CDR1 is LNHNV and CDR2 YYDKDF. From the cysteine up to the phenylalanine, the CDR3 has a length of 16 residues. The CDR3 DNA has 48 bases and is translated from base 1.

The specimen sequenced was naive CD4+ T cells sorted from blood. Per the publication, the cell subset or site label means: CD45RA+ positively selected. The V and J segments used are TRBV15 and TRBJ2-1, with the D gene not confidently named. The sequence was obtained from a woman aged 25-40 years in good health. The CDR3 protein is CATSRDQQRAYNEQFF. The bases read TGTGCCACCAGCAGAGATCAGCAGCGAGCCTACAATGAGCAGTTCTTC.